The 3 T cell receptor beta chains below were found in one sample sequenced in a study of blood T cell repertoires in COVID-19. TCRdb's copy holds only in-frame clones and misses some; the assay was immunoSEQ multiplex PCR. The sample lists approximately 670,000 clones, around 89% occurring once. The material sequenced was peripheral blood. The receptors come from a woman between 18 and 29 years old with acute or convalescent COVID-19.

V gene TRBV5-1 combines with J gene TRBJ1-2; 8 bases agree with TRBD1. The CDR3 has 13 residues. CDR1 and CDR2 from the germline V gene are SGHRS and YFSETQ. V gave up 4 bases and J gave up 8 bases; unmatched junction bases: 7. CDR3 region: CASSLRQGSGYTF. The CDR3 nucleotides read TGCGCCAGCAGCCTACGACAGGGGTCCGGCTACACCTTC.

The CDR3 sequence: CASSYSPGQGYEQYF. DNA of the CDR3: TGTGCCAGCAGTTACTCTCCGGGACAGGGGTACGAGCAGTACTTC. The chain couples TRBV6-6 to TRBJ2-7, with 10 positions matching TRBD1. The ends lost 0 bases at V and 4 bases at J; junction bases unmatched: 3. CDR3 length equals 15 residues. Germline V gene lookup returns CDR1 MNHNY and CDR2 SVGAGI (reference sequence).

J is TRBJ1-4 and V is TRBV7-6; D is undetermined. The CDR3 sequence is 16 residues long. V was shortened by 2 bases and J by 5 bases, with 15 bases between the two germline ends. CDR1 SGHVS and CDR2 FNYEAQ come from the germline V gene. CDR3 DNA sequence: TGTGCCAGCAGCTTATACCCGGACTCCAAGAATGAAAAACTGTTTTTT. Translating gives CASSLYPDSKNEKLFF.